Presented here are 5 T cell receptor beta chains from one specimen sequenced in a study of regulatory dendritic cells for organ transplantation. Sequenced by immunoSEQ multiplex PCR; TCRdb stores in-frame clones only, minus some. In the table there are approximately 22,000 clones, approximately 83% of which are singletons. CFSE-labeled sorted T cells met regulatory or mature dendritic cells for less than 6 days. These TCRs are of unknown antigen specificity. The sample comprised naive CD4+ T cells from blood cultured with regulatory dendritic cells. Noted subset: CD45RA+ naive T cells. All receptors come from a human donor in good health.

This clone was seen a handful of times. This sequence joins TRBV30 and TRBJ2-3; D is unclear. Trimming took 8 bases from V and 4 from J, leaving 10 bases between them. The CDR3 totals 11 residues. Germline V gene data show CDR1 as GTSNPN and CDR2 as SVGIG (reference sequence). The CDR3 DNA follows: TGTGCCCGCAGTATAGCAGATACGCAGTATTTT. Encoded protein: CARSIADTQYF. Supplemented by reference TRBV30 and TRBJ2-3, the full variable domain reads SQTIHQWPATLVQPVGSPLSLECTVEGTSNPNLYWYRQAAGRGLQLLFYSVGIGQISSEVPQNLSASRPQDRQFILSSKKLLLSDSGFYLCARSIADTQYFGPGTRLTVL.

This clone occurred a few times. CDR3 in amino acids: CASSLDPGSAKNIQYF. CDR3 nucleotides: TGTGCCAGCAGCTTAGATCCAGGGTCAGCCAAAAACATTCAGTACTTC. The chain has TRBV7-2 and TRBJ2-4, with a tentative D call TRBD1 (5 bases). Germline CDR1 SGHTA, CDR2 FQGNSA. The CDR3 contains 16 residues. Trimming pared 1 base from V and 0 bases from J, leaving 10 bases between.

V usage is TRBV4-3 and J usage is TRBJ2-2; possibly TRBD1 for D (5 bases). Looked up from germline, CDR1 is LGHNA and CDR2 is YSLEER. CDR3 length: 15 residues. Between the trimmed V and J ends, which lost 0 bases and 5 bases, there was a span of 10 bases. CDR3 loop: CASSQEGVPTGELFF. The CDR3 DNA follows: TGCGCCAGCAGCCAAGAAGGGGTCCCTACCGGGGAGCTGTTTTTT.

The CDR3 region has the DNA TGTGCCAGTACAGGGGAGGAAGGGACCCAGTACTTC. It encodes CASTGEEGTQYF. The chain recombines TRBV6-5 with TRBJ2-5, with a possible D match to TRBD1 (7 bases). The germline V gene encodes CDR1 MNHEY and CDR2 SVGAGI. V was shortened by 9 bases and J by 7 bases, with 15 bases between the two germline ends. The CDR3 is made up of 12 amino acids.

The chain recombines TRBV4-1 with TRBJ2-3; D uncertain. The germline V gene has CDR1 MGHRA and CDR2 YSYEKL. This CDR3 is built from 19 residues. V lost 2 bases and J lost 3, with 24 bases in between. CDR3 nucleotide sequence: TGCGCCAGCAGCCAACTTGTCCTGCCCCGGCTGGGTAATACAGATACGCAGTATTTT. It is translated as CASSQLVLPRLGNTDTQYF.